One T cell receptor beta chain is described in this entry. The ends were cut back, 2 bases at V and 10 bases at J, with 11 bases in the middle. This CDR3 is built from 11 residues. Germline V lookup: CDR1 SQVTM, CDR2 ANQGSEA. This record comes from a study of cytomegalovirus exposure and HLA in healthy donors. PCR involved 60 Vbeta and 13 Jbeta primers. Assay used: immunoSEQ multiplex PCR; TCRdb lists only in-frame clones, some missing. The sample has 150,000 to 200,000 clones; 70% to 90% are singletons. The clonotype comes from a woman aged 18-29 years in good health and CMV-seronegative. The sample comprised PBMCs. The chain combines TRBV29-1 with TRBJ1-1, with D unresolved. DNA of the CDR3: TGCAGCGTTGAAATGGGGAGGAGAGCTTTCTTT. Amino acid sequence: CSVEMGRRAFF.